This T cell receptor (beta chain) was recorded in a study of T cells in Graves' hyperthyroidism and ophthalmopathy (dated by TCRdb to the late 2010s). For context, the study as a whole: Peripheral blood samples were taken at initial diagnosis, before any treatment was given. To identify distinguishing TCR V-J signatures, a discovery cohort of 90 to 100 patients was used, comprising some 45 with Graves' ophthalmopathy and 57 with stable Graves' hyperthyroidism. Prospective prediction of ophthalmopathy was tested in an independent validation cohort of fewer than 20 hyperthyroidism patients and 17 patients who later progressed to ophthalmopathy. The roughly 94 discovery patients were randomly split 7:3 into training and test sets. The study also compared thyroid tissue and blood T-cell repertoires from roughly six Graves' hyperthyroidism patients. Once sampling was done, hyperthyroidism patients were given methimazole at a starting dose of 30 mg daily, whereas ophthalmopathy patients were given high-dose intravenous methylprednisolone. The paper reports TCR Vbeta CDR3 sequencing of approximately 140 peripheral blood samples: 40 to 45 ophthalmopathy, 75 to 80 hyperthyroidism and around 17 progressor patients.

The investigation overall reported the following: A 13 V-J signature model separated ophthalmopathy from stable hyperthyroidism, with around 88% sensitivity and about 81% specificity in cross-validation and 80%/75% in testing. Most expanded thyroid clonotypes (frequency above 0.001) were also found in blood, which suggests that blood repertoires may mirror thyroid immune responses. No statistical method was used to set the sample size in advance, and investigators knew the group allocation. In validation, the model predicted progression to ophthalmopathy a median of roughly 6.5 months before onset, with approximately 68% sensitivity and about 72% specificity.

A patient counted as having stable Graves' hyperthyroidism if no progression to ophthalmopathy occurred over 18 months of follow-up. Hyperthyroidism patients were newly diagnosed, with disease duration under 2 months, and aged 18 to 65 years. The study excluded patients with uncontrolled infections, other autoimmune diseases, pregnancy or lactation. Diagnoses were established on the basis of clinical symptoms, serum thyroxine and TRAb, thyroid ultrasound, and orbital computed tomography. PBMCs were isolated from more than 8 ml of fresh peripheral blood by Ficoll-Paque density gradient centrifugation. Total RNA was extracted using Trizol reagent, and RNA quality was assessed on an Agilent 2100 Bioanalyzer. For this clonotype: The antigen it binds to is not known. Within one base of it there is no much larger clone, and no base qualities were kept.

TCR beta CDR3 regions were amplified from RNA transcripts. A first-round RT-PCR of the TCR CDR3 used the HTBI primer set with the Qiagen OneStep RT-PCR kit. A second multiplex PCR round built the libraries, followed by size selection and purification. Libraries were sequenced paired-end with 100 bp reads on an Illumina HiSeq2000. The original methods were these. SOAPnuke was used to process the raw data, removing reads that contained adapters or uncalled bases, had a mean Phred below 15, or lacked an exact match to the constant primer or identifier. High-quality paired reads were merged using COPE v1.2.5, and each unique nucleotide sequence was defined as a clonotype. Clonotypes were aligned to IMGT TRBV, TRBD and TRBJ reference segments using MiTCR v1.1. The analysis was restricted to V-J combinations with a frequency above 0.0001, which together covered 98% to 99.2% of the repertoires. The TCS score was defined as the ratio of F50 (clonal expansion) to E x V (chaos), calculated using BLOSUM62-based TCRdist between CDR3 peptides within each V-J. Welch's t-statistics and random forest reduced roughly 500 V-J features to roughly 13, which were used in a naive Bayes classifier (R e1071). TCRdb ran its own pipeline on the public reads, namely fastp trimming at Q25 and MiXCR clone calling, and kept in-frame beta chains. Rows are combined by CDR3 protein, so each entry shows the most common genes and DNA. These V and J calls are TCRdb output, not the study's own analysis. The sample data list 480,000 or so distinct CDR3 sequences, and around 15% of these were observed just once. The leading ten clones occupy less than 20% of the sample.

Deletion took 4 bases off V and 8 bases off J, with a span of 13 bases between the germline ends. According to the germline V gene, CDR1 reads SGHTA and CDR2 reads FQGTGA. The CDR3 measures 13 amino acids from cysteine to phenylalanine. Solely the CDR3 DNA is kept, with 39 bases framed from the first base. Sample: blood. The source is a woman aged 18-29 years with Graves' hyperthyroidism. Rearrangement joined TRBV7-3 to TRBJ2-3, with a tentative D gene TRBD2 over 6 matching bases. The DNA sequence follows: TGTGCCAGCAGCTCCGGAGGGACTGTTACGCAGTATTTT. Its protein reads: CASSSGGTVTQYF. This CDR3, with the reference TRBV7-3 and TRBJ2-3 proteins standing in past its ends, gives the full variable domain GAGVSQTPSNKVTEKGKYVELRCDPISGHTALYWYRQSLGQGPEFLIYFQGTGAADDSGLPNDRFFAVRPEGSVSTLKIQRTERGDSAVYLCASSSGGTVTQYFGPGTRLTVL.